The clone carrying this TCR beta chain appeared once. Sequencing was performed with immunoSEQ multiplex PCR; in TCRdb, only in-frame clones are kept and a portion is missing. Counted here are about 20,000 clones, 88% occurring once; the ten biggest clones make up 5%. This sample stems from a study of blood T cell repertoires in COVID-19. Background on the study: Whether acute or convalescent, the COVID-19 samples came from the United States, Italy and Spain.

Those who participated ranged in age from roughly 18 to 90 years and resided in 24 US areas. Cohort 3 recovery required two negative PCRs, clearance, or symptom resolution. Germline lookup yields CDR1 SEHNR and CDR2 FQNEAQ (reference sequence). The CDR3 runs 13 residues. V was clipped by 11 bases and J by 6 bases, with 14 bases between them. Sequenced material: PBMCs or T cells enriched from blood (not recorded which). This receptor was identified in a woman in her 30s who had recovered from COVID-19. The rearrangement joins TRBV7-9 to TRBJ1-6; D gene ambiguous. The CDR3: CAGARGSNSPLHF. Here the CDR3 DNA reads TGTGCCGGTGCACGGGGTTCTAATTCACCCCTCCACTTT.